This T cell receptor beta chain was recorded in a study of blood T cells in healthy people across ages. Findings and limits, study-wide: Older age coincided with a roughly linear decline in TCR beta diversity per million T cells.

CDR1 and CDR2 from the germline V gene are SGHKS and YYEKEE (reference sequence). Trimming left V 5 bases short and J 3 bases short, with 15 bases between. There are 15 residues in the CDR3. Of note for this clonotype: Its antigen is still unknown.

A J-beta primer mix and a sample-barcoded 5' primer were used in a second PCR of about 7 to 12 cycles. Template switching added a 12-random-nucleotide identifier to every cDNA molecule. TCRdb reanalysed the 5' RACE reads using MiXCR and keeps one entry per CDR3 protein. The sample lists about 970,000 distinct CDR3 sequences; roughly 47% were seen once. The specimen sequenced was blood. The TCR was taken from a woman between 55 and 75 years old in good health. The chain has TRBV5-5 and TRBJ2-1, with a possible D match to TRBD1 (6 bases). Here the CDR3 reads CASRPRDNYYNEQFF. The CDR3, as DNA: TGTGCCAGCAGGCCCAGGGACAATTACTACAATGAGCAGTTCTTC.